This TCR beta chain was profiled in a study of T cell repertoires in cytomegalovirus infection. At the level of the study: CMV epitopes, recently identified HLA-C-restricted and well-studied HLA-B-restricted, were used. Shared public TCR beta signatures pointed to both CMV infection and a matching HLA type. General study findings and limits: HLA-C-restricted CMV-specific TCR beta clonotypes were dominant in the ex vivo response. Adding up the frequency of public TCR beta families identified people who carried CMV plus the relevant HLA.

Each CDR3 protein gets one entry after TCRdb re-called the reads with MiXCR. The sample gives around 430,000 distinct CDR3 sequences, under 55% of which show up once; around two fifths is in the top ten. This clonotype has more than one count but fewer than ten. Antigen unknown. The V and J ends lost 4 bases and 0 bases respectively, with 16 bases between them. CDR3 size: 17 residues. CDR1 and CDR2 from the germline V gene are LNHDA and SQIVND (reference sequence). This TCR came from a human donor in good health (CMV status not recorded). Some clones in this sample may be carry-over from other donors' samples. The sample consisted of cultured PBMCs, taken from culture after CMV antigen stimulation. The chain combines TRBV19 with TRBJ1-5; D is unresolved. The DNA of the CDR3 is TGTGCCAGTAGTACGACCGTGGCAATTTATAGCAATCAGCCCCAGCATTTT. Protein sequence: CASSTTVAIYSNQPQHF.